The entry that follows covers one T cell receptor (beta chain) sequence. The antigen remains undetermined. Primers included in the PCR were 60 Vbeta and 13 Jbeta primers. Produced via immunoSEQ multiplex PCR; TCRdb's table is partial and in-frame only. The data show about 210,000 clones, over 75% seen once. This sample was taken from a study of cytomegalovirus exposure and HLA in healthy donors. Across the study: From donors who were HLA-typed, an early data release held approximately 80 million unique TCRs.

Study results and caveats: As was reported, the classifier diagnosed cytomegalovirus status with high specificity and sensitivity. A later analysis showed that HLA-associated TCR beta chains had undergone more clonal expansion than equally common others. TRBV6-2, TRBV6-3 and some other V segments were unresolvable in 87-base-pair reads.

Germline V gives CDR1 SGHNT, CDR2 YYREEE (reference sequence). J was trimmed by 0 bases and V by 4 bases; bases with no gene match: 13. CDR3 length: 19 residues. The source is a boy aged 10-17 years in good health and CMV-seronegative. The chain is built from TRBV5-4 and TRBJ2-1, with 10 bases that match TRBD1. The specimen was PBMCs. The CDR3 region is CASSRPGQGSASSYNEQFF. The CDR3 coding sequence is TGTGCCAGCAGCCGACCGGGACAGGGGTCCGCTAGCTCCTACAATGAGCAGTTCTTC. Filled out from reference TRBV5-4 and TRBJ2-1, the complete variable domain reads ETGVTQSPTHLIKTRGQQVTLRCSSQSGHNTVSWYQQALGQGPQFIFQYYREEENGRGNFPPRFSGLQFPNYSSELNVNALELDDSALYLCASSRPGQGSASSYNEQFFGPGTRLTVL.